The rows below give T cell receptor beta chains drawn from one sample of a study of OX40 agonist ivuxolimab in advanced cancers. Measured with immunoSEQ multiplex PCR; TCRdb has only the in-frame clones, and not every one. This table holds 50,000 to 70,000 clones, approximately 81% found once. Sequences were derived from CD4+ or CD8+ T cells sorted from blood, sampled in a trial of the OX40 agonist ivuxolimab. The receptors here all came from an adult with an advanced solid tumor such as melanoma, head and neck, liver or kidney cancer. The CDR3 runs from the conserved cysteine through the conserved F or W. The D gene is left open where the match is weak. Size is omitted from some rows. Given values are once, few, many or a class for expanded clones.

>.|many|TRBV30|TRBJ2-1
TGTGCCTCCCCCGGGCAGGGGGGGATCAATGAGCAGTTCTTC
CASPGQGGINEQFF
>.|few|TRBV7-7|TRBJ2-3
TGTGCTAGCAGCTTAGGGTCAGGCCGAACCACAGATACGCAGTATTTT
CASSLGSGRTTDTQYF
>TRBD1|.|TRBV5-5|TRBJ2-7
TGTGCCAGCAGCTTGTACGGGACAGGGAGTTACGAGCAGTACTTC
CASSLYGTGSYEQYF
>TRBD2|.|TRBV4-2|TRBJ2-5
TGTGCCAGCAGCCAAGGCGGGCAGCGGGGCGCGGAGACCCAGTACTTC
CASSQGGQRGAETQYF
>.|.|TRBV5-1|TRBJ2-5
TGCGCCAGCAGCCAAGGAGAGACCCAGTACTTC
CASSQGETQYF
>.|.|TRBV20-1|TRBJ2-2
TGCAGTGCTCTGGACACCGGGGAGCTGTTTTTT
CSALDTGELFF
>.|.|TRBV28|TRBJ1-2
TGTGCCAGCAGTTTCTTATCGGGGACCGTCAACTATGGCTACACCTTC
CASSFLSGTVNYGYTF
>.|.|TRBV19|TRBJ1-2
TGTGCCAGTAGTCTCGACAGGTCCTCGTATGGCTACACCTTC
CASSLDRSSYGYTF
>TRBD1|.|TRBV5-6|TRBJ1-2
TGTGCCAGCAGCTCCCCGGCAGGGGGCTTTTATGGCTACACCTTC
CASSSPAGGFYGYTF
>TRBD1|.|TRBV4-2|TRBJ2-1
TGTGCCAGCAGCCACGGGACAGGGAGGAACAATGAGCAGTTCTTC
CASSHGTGRNNEQFF
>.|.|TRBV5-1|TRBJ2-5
TGCGCCAGCAGCTTGGCTTTAGTGGGAGAGACCCAGTACTTC
CASSLALVGETQYF
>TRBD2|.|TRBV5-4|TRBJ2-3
TGTGCCAGCAGCGAACCCGGGACTAGCCCCACAGATACGCAGTATTTT
CASSEPGTSPTDTQYF
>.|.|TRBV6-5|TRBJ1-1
TGTGCCAGCAGCCCCCTCATTCCCGAGAACACTGAAGCTTTCTTT
CASSPLIPENTEAFF
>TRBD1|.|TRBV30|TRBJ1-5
TGTGCCTGGAGTCGGACAGGGGGCGGCAATCAGCCCCAGCATTTT
CAWSRTGGGNQPQHF
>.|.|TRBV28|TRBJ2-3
TGTGCCAGCAGTTTATGGCCTGGCACAGATACGCAGTATTTT
CASSLWPGTDTQYF
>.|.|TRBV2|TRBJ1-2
TGTGCCAGCAGCGCCGGGATCTATGGCTACACCTTC
CASSAGIYGYTF
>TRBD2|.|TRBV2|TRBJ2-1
TGTGCCAGCAGCACACTAGCGGACCGAGAGGAGTTCTTC
CASSTLADREEFF
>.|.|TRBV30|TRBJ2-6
TGTGCCTGGAGTCGGCTCCCAGCCTCTGGGGCCAACGTCCTGACTTTC
CAWSRLPASGANVLTF
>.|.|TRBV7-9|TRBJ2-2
TGTGCCAGCAGCTTAAGTAAGGACACCGGGGAGCTGTTTTTT
CASSLSKDTGELFF
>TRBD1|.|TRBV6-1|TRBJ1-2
TGTGCCAGCAGTGAAATAAGGGACAGGGGTCCCAATGGCTACACCTTC
CASSEIRDRGPNGYTF
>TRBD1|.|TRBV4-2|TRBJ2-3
TGTGCCAGCAGCCACGGACAGGGGGCTGGAGATACGCAGTATTTT
CASSHGQGAGDTQYF
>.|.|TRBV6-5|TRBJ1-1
TGTGCCAGCAGACCCCAGGCAGGGCGGACTGAAGCTTTCTTT
CASRPQAGRTEAFF
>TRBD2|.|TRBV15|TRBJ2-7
TGTGCCACCGGAGCTAGCGGTGCCTACGAGCAGTACTTC
CATGASGAYEQYF
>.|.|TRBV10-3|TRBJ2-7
TGTGCCATCAGCGAGAGAACCTACGAGCAGTACTTC
CAISERTYEQYF
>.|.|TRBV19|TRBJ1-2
TGTGCCAGTAGTATAAGCCTTAACTATGGCTACACCTTC
CASSISLNYGYTF
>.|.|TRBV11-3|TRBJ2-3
TGTGCCAGCAGCATGGGCACGGCGATCACAGATACGCAGTATTTT
CASSMGTAITDTQYF
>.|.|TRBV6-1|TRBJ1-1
TGTGCCAGCAGGCAGCCGAACACTGAAGCTTTCTTT
CASRQPNTEAFF
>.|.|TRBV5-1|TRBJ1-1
TGCGCCAGCAGCTTTTCGAGTTCGGGCACTGAAGCTTTCTTT
CASSFSSSGTEAFF
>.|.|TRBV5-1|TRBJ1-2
TGCGCCAGCAGCTCTTCGTACGGGACCCCATTGAACTATGGCTACACCTTC
CASSSSYGTPLNYGYTF
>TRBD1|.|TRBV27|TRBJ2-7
TGTGCCAGCAGTTTAAAGGGGAACAGGGGGAGGGAGCAGTACTTC
CASSLKGNRGREQYF
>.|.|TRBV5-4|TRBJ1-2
TGTGCCAGCAGCTTAGACAGCAACTATGGCTACACCTTC
CASSLDSNYGYTF
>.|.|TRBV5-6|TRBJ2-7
TGTGCCAGCAGCTTGGGACGTGTCCATGAGCAGTACTTC
CASSLGRVHEQYF
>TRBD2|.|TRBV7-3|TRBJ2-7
TGTGCCAGCAGCTCCGGGACTAGCGGGAGTGAGCAGTACTTC
CASSSGTSGSEQYF
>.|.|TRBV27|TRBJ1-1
TGTGCCAGCTCTTATCAGTTGAACACTGAAGCTTTCTTT
CASSYQLNTEAFF
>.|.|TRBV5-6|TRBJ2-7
TGTGCCAGCAGCTCGCTGGCAGCGGAGTCCTACGAGCAGTACTTC
CASSSLAAESYEQYF
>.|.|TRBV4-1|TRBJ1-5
TGCGCCAGCAGCCAAGATCTACGCGGATATAGCAATCAGCCCCAGCATTTT
CASSQDLRGYSNQPQHF
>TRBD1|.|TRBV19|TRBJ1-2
TGTGCCAGTGTGGACAGGGCAAGGGGGGACTATGGCTACACCTTC
CASVDRARGDYGYTF
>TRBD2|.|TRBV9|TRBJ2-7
TGTGCCAGCAGCGCCCTAGCGGGAGACGAGCAGTACTTC
CASSALAGDEQYF
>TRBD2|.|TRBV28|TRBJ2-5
TGTGCCAGCAGTGAGCGGGGGGAGACCCAGTACTTC
CASSERGETQYF
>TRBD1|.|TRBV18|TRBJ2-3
TGTGCCAGCTCACTCGGACAGGGCACAGATACGCAGTATTTT
CASSLGQGTDTQYF
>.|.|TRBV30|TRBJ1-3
TGTGCCTGGAGTCCCGGACGGTTCTCTGGAAACACCATATATTTT
CAWSPGRFSGNTIYF
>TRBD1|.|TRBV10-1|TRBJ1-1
TGCGCCAGCAGTGAGTCTGGGACAGGGCCTGAAGCTTTCTTT
CASSESGTGPEAFF
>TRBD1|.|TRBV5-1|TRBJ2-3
TGCGCCAGCAGCTTGGGGCGGGACAGGGGCACAGATACGCAGTATTTT
CASSLGRDRGTDTQYF
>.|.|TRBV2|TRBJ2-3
TGTGCCAGCAGTGGGCCTAGCGGCACAGATACGCAGTATTTT
CASSGPSGTDTQYF
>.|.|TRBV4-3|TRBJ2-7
TGCGCCAGCAGCGAAGGGCCTAGTAGGGGATACGAGCAGTACTTC
CASSEGPSRGYEQYF
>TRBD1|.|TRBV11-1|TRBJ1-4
TGTGCCAGCAGCCCTGGGGACAGCATCGAAAAACTGTTTTTT
CASSPGDSIEKLFF
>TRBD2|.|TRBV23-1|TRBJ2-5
TGCGCCAGCAGTCAATCGAACGGACAGGGTAGCGGGAGGGCCATTGAGACCCAGTACTTC
CASSQSNGQGSGRAIETQYF
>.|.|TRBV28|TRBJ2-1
TGTGCCAGCACCTTTGGGGGCGTGTGGATTGAGCAGTTCTTC
CASTFGGVWIEQFF
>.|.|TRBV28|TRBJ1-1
TGTGCCAGCAACAAAGGGGGGGGGACTGAAGCTTTCTTT
CASNKGGGTEAFF
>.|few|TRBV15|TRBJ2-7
TGTGCCACCAGCACCCCTGGGGCAGGCGTATGGGGGGAGCAGTACTTC
CATSTPGAGVWGEQYF
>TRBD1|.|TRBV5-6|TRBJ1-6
TGTGCCAGCACCCCGGGACAGGGTAATTCACCCCTCCACTTT
CASTPGQGNSPLHF
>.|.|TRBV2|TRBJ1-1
TGTGCCAGCAGTGTGGAGGGGGGAAGTGAAGCTTTCTTT
CASSVEGGSEAFF
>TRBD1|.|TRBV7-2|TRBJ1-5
TGTGCCAGCAGCTACAGGGGGTTCAATCAGCCCCAACATTTT
CASSYRGFNQPQHF
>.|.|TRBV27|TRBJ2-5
TGTGCCAGCAGGCCGACCGGGACGGAAGAGACCCAGTACTTC
CASRPTGTEETQYF